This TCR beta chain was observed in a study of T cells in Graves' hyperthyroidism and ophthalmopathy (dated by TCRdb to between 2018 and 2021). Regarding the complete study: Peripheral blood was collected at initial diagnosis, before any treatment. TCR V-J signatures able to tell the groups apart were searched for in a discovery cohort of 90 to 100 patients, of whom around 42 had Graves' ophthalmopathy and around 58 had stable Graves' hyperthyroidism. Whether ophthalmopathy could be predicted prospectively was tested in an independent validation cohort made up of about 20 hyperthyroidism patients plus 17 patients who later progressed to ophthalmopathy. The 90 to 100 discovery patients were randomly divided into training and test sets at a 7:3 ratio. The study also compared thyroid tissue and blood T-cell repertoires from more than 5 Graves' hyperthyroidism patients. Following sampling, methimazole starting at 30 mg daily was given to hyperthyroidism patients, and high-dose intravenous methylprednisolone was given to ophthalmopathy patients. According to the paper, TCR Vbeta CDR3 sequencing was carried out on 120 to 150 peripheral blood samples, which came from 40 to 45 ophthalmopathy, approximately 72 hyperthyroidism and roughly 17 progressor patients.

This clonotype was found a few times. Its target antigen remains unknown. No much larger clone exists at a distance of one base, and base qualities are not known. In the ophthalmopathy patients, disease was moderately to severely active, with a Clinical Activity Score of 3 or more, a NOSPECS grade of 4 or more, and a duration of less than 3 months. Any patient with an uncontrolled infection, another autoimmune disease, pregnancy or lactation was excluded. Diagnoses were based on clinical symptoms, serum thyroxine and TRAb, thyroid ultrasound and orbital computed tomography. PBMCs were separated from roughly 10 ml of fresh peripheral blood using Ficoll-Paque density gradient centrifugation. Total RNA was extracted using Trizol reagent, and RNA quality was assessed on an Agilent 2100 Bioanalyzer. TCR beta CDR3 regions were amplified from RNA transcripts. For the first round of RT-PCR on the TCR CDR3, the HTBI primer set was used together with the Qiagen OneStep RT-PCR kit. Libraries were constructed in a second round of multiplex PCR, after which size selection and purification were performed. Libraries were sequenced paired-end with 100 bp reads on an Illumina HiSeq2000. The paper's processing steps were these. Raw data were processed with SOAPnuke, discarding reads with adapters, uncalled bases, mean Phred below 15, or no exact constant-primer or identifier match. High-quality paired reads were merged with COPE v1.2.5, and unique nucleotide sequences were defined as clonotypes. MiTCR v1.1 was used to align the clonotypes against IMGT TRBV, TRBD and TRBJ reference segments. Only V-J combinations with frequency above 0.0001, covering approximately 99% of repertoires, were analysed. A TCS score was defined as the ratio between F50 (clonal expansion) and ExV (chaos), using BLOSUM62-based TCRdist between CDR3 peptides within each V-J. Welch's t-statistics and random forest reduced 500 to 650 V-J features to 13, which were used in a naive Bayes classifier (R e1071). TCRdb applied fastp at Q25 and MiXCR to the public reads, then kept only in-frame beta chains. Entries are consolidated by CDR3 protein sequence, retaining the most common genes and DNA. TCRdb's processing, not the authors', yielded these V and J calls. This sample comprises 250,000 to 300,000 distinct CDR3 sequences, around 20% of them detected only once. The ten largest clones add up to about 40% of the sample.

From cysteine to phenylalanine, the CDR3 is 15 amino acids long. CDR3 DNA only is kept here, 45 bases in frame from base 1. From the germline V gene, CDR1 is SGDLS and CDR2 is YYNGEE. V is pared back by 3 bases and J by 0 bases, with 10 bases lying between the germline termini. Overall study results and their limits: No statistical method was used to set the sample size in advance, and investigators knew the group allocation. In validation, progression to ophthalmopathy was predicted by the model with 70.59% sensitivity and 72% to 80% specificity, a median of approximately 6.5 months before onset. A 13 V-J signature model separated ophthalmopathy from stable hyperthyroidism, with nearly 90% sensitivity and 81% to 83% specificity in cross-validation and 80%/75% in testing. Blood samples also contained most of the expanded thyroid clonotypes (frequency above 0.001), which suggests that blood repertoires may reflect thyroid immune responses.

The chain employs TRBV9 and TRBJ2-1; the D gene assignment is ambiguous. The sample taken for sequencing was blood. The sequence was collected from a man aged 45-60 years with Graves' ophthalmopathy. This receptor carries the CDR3 CASSDMGNSYNEQFF. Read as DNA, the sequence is TGTGCCAGCAGCGACATGGGGAACTCCTACAATGAGCAGTTCTTC.